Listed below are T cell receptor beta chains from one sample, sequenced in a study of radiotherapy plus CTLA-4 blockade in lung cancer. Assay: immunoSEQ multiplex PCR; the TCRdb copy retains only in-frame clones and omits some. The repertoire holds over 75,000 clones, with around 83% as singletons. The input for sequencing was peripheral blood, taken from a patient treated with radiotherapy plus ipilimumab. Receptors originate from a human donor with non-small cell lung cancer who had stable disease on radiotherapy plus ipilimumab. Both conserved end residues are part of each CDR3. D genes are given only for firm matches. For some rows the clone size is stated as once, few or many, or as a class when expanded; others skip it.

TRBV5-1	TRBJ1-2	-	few	TGCGCCAGCAGCTTGGGGGACGGGAGGAAAGGCTACACCTTC	CASSLGDGRKGYTF
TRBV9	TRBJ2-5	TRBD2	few	TGTGCCAGCAGCACCCTAGCGGGGGGCCGCCGGGTGTCAGAGACCCAGTACTTC	CASSTLAGGRRVSETQYF
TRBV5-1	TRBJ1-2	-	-	TGCGCCAGCAGCTTGTCTGGAGCGGGGGGGGACTATGGCTACACCTTC	CASSLSGAGGDYGYTF
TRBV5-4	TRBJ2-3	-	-	TGTGCCAGCAGCTTGGGTGACCGACCCCAGTATTTT	CASSLGDRPQYF
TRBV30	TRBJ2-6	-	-	TGTGCCTGGAGTTTGGCGGGAAGGGGGTCTGGGGCCAACGTCCTGACTTTC	CAWSLAGRGSGANVLTF
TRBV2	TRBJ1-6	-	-	TGTGCCAGCAGGGGGAGCATAGCCTCCTATAATTCACCCCTCCACTTT	CASRGSIASYNSPLHF
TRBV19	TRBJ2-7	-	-	TGTGCCAGTACCCCGGGGGGAACAGGGGGAATATACGAGCAGTACTTC	CASTPGGTGGIYEQYF
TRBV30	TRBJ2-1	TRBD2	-	TGTGCCTGGAGTGTCGCGGGGGGGGTAACGGGTAATGAGCAGTTCTTC	CAWSVAGGVTGNEQFF
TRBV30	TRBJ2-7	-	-	TGTGCCTGGAGTGTACGAAGTGGACAGTCCTACGAGCAGTACTTC	CAWSVRSGQSYEQYF
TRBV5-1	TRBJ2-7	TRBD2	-	TGCGCCAGCAGCTTACTAGCGGGCGCCGAGCAGTACTTC	CASSLLAGAEQYF
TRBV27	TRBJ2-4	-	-	TGTGCCAGCAGTTTTACCCCAGGCATTCAGTACTTC	CASSFTPGIQYF
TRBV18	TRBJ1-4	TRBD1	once	TGTGCCAGCTCCGGACAGGGAAATGAAAAACTGTTTTTT	CASSGQGNEKLFF
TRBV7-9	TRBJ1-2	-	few	TGTGCCAGCAGCGCTCGGGGTGGGAAGCAGCCAGCTAACTATGGCTACACCTTC	CASSARGGKQPANYGYTF
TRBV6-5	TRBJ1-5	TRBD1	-	TGTGCCAGCAGTCGGGACAGGGCCAGCAATCAGCCCCAGCATTTT	CASSRDRASNQPQHF
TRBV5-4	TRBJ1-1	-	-	TGTGCCAGCAGCTTACCTGGGATCACTGAAGCTTTCTTT	CASSLPGITEAFF
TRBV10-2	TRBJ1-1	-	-	TGCGCCAGCAGCCTTTGGGGGCGGAACACTGAAGCTTTCTTT	CASSLWGRNTEAFF
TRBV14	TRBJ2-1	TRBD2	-	TGTGCCAGCAGCCCATCGACTAGCGGGGTTGGGAGCATTGAGCAGTTCTTC	CASSPSTSGVGSIEQFF
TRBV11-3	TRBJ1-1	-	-	TGTGCCAGCAGCTTCGAGGGGAACACTGAAGCTTTCTTT	CASSFEGNTEAFF
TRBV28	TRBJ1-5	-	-	TGTGCCAGCAGTCTGACAGGTGTCAATCAGCCCCAGCATTTT	CASSLTGVNQPQHF
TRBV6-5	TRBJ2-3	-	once	TGTGCCAGCAGTTCAGTCCCAGATACGCAGTATTTT	CASSSVPDTQYF
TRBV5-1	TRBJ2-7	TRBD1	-	TGCGCCAGCAGCTTGGGTACAGGGGGTTCGATTGCCTACGAGCAGTACTTC	CASSLGTGGSIAYEQYF
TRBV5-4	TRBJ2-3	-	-	TGTGCCAGCAGCCCCTCCTACGCGAGGGGAGATACGCAGTATTTT	CASSPSYARGDTQYF
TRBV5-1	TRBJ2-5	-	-	TGCGCCAGCAGCTTGGCCTGGGCTGGGGGGGAGACCCAGTACTTC	CASSLAWAGGETQYF
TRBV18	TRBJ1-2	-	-	TGTGCCAGCTCACCATCAACAGACCATGGCTACACCTTC	CASSPSTDHGYTF
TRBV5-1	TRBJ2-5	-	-	TGCGCCAGCAGCTTGGCCCGGGCAGCCCAAGAGACCCAGTACTTC	CASSLARAAQETQYF
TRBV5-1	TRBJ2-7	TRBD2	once	TGCGCCAGCAGTCGGGAGGGGACCTACGAGCAGTACTTC	CASSREGTYEQYF
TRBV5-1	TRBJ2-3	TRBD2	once	TGCGCCAGCAGCTCTAGCGGGGGGGCTCGCACAGATACGCAGTATTTT	CASSSSGGARTDTQYF
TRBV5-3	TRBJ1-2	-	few	TGTGCCAGAAAAAGGCAGGGTACACATGGCTACACCTTC	CARKRQGTHGYTF
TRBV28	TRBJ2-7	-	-	TGTGCCAGCAGAGCCGGGAACCCTACCTACGAGCAGTACTTC	CASRAGNPTYEQYF
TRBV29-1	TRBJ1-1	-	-	TGCAGCGTTGTTAGAGGTGCGGACACTGAAGCTTTCTTT	CSVVRGADTEAFF
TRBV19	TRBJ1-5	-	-	TGTGCCAGTAGCCCCCAAAGGTTGATTAGCAATCAGCCCCAGCATTTT	CASSPQRLISNQPQHF
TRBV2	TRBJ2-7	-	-	TGTGCCAGCAGTGAAAGATTCATGTCTAGCTCCTACGAGCAGTACTTC	CASSERFMSSSYEQYF
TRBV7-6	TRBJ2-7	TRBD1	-	TGTGCCAGCAGCCATCGGGACAGGGGTGGCGGCGAGCAGTACTTC	CASSHRDRGGGEQYF
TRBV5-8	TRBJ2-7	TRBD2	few	TGTGCCAGCAGCTTGGGAGGAGCGGGGAGGACCTACGAGCAGTACTTC	CASSLGGAGRTYEQYF
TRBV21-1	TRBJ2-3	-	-	TGTGCCAGCAGCAAAGGACTAGCGGGAGTTATATTTCATAGCACAGATACGCAGTATTTT	CASSKGLAGVIFHSTDTQYF
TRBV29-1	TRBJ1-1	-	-	TGCAGCGTTGATGGGGGACAAGTTAACACTGAAGCTTTCTTT	CSVDGGQVNTEAFF
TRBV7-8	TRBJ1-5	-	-	TGTGCCAGCAGCTTATCGGCAGGGAATAGCAATCAGCCCCAGCATTTT	CASSLSAGNSNQPQHF